This T cell receptor (beta chain) originates from a study of cytomegalovirus exposure and HLA in healthy donors. Broader study findings: Presence/absence comparisons presumed near-even sequencing depth among donors. A likely sequencing artifact accounted for one observed cluster of highly shared sequence variants. In a later analysis, productive TCRs from donors in an Asian-associated ancestry cluster reportedly carried fewer N-insertions than the cohort mean.

A multiplex PCR was run with 60 Vbeta primers and 13 Jbeta primers. This table comes from immunoSEQ multiplex PCR, and its TCRdb copy is limited to in-frame clones, with some not included. The top ten clones hold about 2.2% of a sample with about 140,000 clones, around 82% of them seen once. About this clone: No antigen is known for it.

From germline, CDR1 is SEHNR and CDR2 FQNEAQ (reference sequence). The CDR3 runs to 14 residues. With V trimmed by 4 bases and J by 5 bases, 5 bases remained unmatched. The sample was PBMCs. This clonotype was sampled from a woman aged 18-29 years in good health and CMV-seropositive. The chain combines TRBV7-9 with TRBJ1-1, with TRBD1 matching over 9 bases. This CDR3 reads CASSSQGAGTEAFF. The CDR3 bases are TGTGCCAGCAGCTCACAGGGGGCTGGGACTGAAGCTTTCTTT.